Presented here are 10 T cell receptor beta chains from one specimen sequenced in a study of blood T cell repertoires in COVID-19. Repertoires were generated with immunoSEQ multiplex PCR, while TCRdb's copy carries only in-frame clones and drops some. The sample has tens of thousands of clones, 85% to 90% seen once. Sample: peripheral blood. The origin of the receptors is a man in his 70s with active or convalescent COVID-19.

The rearrangement links TRBV27 to TRBJ2-6; TRBD1 agrees at 11 bases. After removal of 6 bases from V and 4 bases from J, the junction contained 14 bases not matched to a gene. CDR1 MNHEY and CDR2 SMNVEV come from the germline V gene (reference sequence). CDR3 length: 19 amino acids. The CDR3 spells CASRLGAGQGAGGANVLTF. The CDR3 nucleotides read TGTGCCAGCAGACTTGGGGCTGGACAGGGGGCTGGGGGGGCCAACGTCCTGACTTTC.

V usage is TRBV2 and J usage is TRBJ1-1; a possible D gene is TRBD1 (5 bases). V gave up 5 bases and J gave up 6 bases, with 7 bases separating them. Germline CDR1 SNHLY, CDR2 FYNNEI. The length of the CDR3 is 11 residues. The CDR3 DNA sequence: TGTGCCAGCAGTAGGGGTGCTGAAGCTTTCTTT. Amino acid sequence: CASSRGAEAFF.

This clone has just one count. The chain links TRBV6-6 to TRBJ1-1; D not certain. CDR1 MNHNY and CDR2 SVGAGI come from the germline V gene (reference sequence). With 6 bases removed from V and 2 bases from J, the gap between germline ends came to 16 bases. The CDR3 is 15 residues long. CDR3 residues: CASSSVTERNTEAFF. The CDR3 region has the DNA TGTGCCAGCAGCTCCGTTACAGAAAGAAACACTGAAGCTTTCTTT.

The chain has TRBV5-4 and TRBJ1-2; D call uncertain. The V end lost 0 bases, the J end lost 4 bases, and 10 bases lay between the germline ends. CDR1 and CDR2 from the germline V gene are SGHNT and YYREEE (reference sequence). The CDR3 totals 14 residues. The chain's CDR3 is CASSLEGRAYGYTF. The CDR3 DNA follows: TGTGCCAGCAGCTTGGAAGGGAGAGCCTATGGCTACACCTTC.

This chain connects TRBV30 to TRBJ2-6; 8 nucleotides match TRBD1. The CDR3 is 15 amino acids. The germline V gene encodes CDR1 GTSNPN and CDR2 SVGIG (reference sequence). Trimming took 6 bases from V and 0 from J; bases not matched to a gene: 4. CDR3 nucleotide sequence: TGTGCCTGCTTTACAGGGGGCTCTGGGGCCAACGTCCTGACTTTC. It encodes CACFTGGSGANVLTF.

This chain uses TRBV21-1 with TRBJ2-1; the table names TRBD2, a call not compared with the DNA. TRBV21-1 is classified as a pseudogene. The CDR3 is 16 residues long. CDR3 DNA sequence: TGTGCCAGCAGCAAAGCAGAGACTAGCGGGAGTTGGGAGCAGTTCTTC. Amino acids: CASSKAETSGSWEQFF.

This chain joins TRBV11-2 and TRBJ1-2, with 7 positions matching TRBD1. V trimming: 4 bases; J trimming: 7 bases; junction bases outside the gene matches: 15. This CDR3 has 16 residues. CDR1 and CDR2 (germline): SGHAT, FQNNGV. In DNA, the CDR3 is TGTGCCAGCAGCTCTTTACAGGGGAGGAGGAAGGTTGGCTACACCTTC. Protein: CASSSLQGRRKVGYTF. Full variable domain (outside the CDR3, taken from reference TRBV11-2 and TRBJ1-2): EAGVAQSPRYKIIEKRQSVAFWCNPISGHATLYWYQQILGQGPKLLIQFQNNGVVDDSQLPKDRFSAERLKGVDSTLKIQPAKLEDSAVYLCASSSLQGRRKVGYTFGSGTRLTVV.

The count of this clone is one. The V and J genes are TRBV19 and TRBJ2-7, with 12 bases aligning to TRBD2. Unmatched junction bases numbered 7, after V lost 5 bases and J lost 2 bases. Germline lookup yields CDR1 LNHDA and CDR2 SQIVND (reference sequence). This CDR3 contains 16 residues. The CDR3 region is CASSALTSGRPYEQYF. The CDR3, as DNA: TGTGCCAGTAGTGCACTAACTAGCGGGAGGCCCTACGAGCAGTACTTC.

The chain combines TRBV18 with TRBJ2-4, with a tentative D call TRBD1 (5 bases). This CDR3 is built from 17 residues. V was pared by 4 bases and J by 1 base, with 17 bases between. Germline V lookup: CDR1 KGHSH, CDR2 LQKENI. The CDR3 loop reads CASSRTIREIAKNIQYF. In DNA, the CDR3 is TGTGCCAGCTCACGCACTATCAGGGAAATTGCCAAAAACATTCAGTACTTC.

The chain combines TRBV6-5 with TRBJ2-2, with 9 nucleotides matching TRBD1. The CDR3 is made up of 15 amino acids. Germline trimming cut 11 bases from V and 3 bases from J; bases unmatched to any gene: 10. CDR1 MNHEY and CDR2 SVGAGI come from the germline V gene. The CDR3 nucleotides are TGTGCCGGTCAACCACAGGGGGCCGACACCGGGGAGCTGTTTTTT. Translating it yields CAGQPQGADTGELFF.